In this sample, the clone carrying this TCR beta chain turned up a few times. Other DNA sequences of this sample code for an identical CDR3. Source study methods: Counts of nucleated cells, estimated from reference gene primer amplification, were obtained. TCRdb's table, derived via immunoSEQ multiplex PCR, lists solely in-frame clones and lacks some. V and J calls and clone size are copied from that table; D and trimming were computed from the DNA. In the table there are 150,000 to 200,000 clones, about nine tenths of which are singletons. The sample comes from a study of blood T cell repertoires in COVID-19. With 8 bases clipped from V and 2 bases from J, the junction kept 8 bases outside the gene matches. The CDR3 loop spans 14 amino acids. Per germline, CDR1 SNHLY and CDR2 FYNNEI.

The sample was peripheral blood. The TCR originated in a man aged 70-80 years with active or convalescent COVID-19. The chain employs TRBV2 and TRBJ2-7; 8 bases are a match to TRBD1. CDR3 protein: CASHVDRGPYEQYF. CDR3 DNA: TGTGCCAGCCACGTCGACAGGGGCCCCTACGAGCAGTACTTC.